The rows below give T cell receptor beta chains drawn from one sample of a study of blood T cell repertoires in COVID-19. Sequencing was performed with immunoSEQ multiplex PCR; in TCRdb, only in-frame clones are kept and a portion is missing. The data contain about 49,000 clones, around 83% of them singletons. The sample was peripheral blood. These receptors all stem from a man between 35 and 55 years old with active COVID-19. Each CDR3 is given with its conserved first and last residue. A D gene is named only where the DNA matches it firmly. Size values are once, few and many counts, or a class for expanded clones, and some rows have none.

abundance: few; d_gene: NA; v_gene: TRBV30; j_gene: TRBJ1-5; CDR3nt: TGTGCCTGGAGCCGCGGGACCGCCGGAGGTCAGCCCCAGCATTTT; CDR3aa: CAWSRGTAGGQPQHF
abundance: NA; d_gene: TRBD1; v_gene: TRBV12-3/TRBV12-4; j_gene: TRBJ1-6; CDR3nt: TGTGCCAGCAGGGACAGGGGGGATTCACCCCTCCACTTT; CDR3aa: CASRDRGDSPLHF
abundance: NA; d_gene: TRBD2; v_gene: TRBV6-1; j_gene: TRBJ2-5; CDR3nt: TGTGCCAGCAGTGACACTAGCGGTACGACCCAGTACTTC; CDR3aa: CASSDTSGTTQYF
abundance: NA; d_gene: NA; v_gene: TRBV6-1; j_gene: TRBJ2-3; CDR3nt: TGTGCCAGCAGTGAAGTCCTTGGGGGACATAGCACAGATACGCAGTATTTT; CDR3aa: CASSEVLGGHSTDTQYF
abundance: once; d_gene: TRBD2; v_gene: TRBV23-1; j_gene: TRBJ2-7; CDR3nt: TGCGCCAGCAGTCTTAGCGGGAGACCCTACGAGCAGTACTTC; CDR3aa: CASSLSGRPYEQYF
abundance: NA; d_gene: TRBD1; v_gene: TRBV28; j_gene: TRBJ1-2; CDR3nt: TGTGCCAGCAGTTTCTTCCGTCAGGGGGCAGAAGGCTACACCTTC; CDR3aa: CASSFFRQGAEGYTF
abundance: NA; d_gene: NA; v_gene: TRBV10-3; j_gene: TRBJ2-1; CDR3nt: TGTGCCATCAGTGAGTCAGGGGACTCCCAAAATGAGCAGTTCTTC; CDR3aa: CAISESGDSQNEQFF
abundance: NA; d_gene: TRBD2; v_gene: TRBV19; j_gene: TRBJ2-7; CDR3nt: TGTGCCAGTAGTATAAGTCGCCTAGCGGGAGCCGGCGAGCAGTACTTC; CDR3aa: CASSISRLAGAGEQYF
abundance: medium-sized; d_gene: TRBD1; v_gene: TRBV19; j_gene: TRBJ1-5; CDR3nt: TGTGCCAGTAGTGGACACAGGGGCAACATTCCCCAGCATTTT; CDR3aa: CASSGHRGNIPQHF
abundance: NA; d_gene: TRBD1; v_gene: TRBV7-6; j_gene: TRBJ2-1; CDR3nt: TGTGCCAGCAGCTTAGTTGGACAGGGGGCTGGTTACTCCTACAATGAGCAGTTCTTC; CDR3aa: CASSLVGQGAGYSYNEQFF
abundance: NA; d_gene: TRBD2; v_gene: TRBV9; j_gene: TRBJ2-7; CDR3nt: TGTGCCAGCTCGCGAGCGTCTAGCGGCTACGAGCAGTACTTC; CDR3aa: CASSRASSGYEQYF
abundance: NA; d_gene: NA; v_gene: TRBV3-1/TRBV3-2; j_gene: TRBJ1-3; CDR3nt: TGTGCCAGCAGCCAATTGCCAGACACTGGAAACACCATATATTTT; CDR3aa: CASSQLPDTGNTIYF
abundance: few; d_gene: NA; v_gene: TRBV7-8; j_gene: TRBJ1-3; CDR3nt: TGTGTGAGCCCTTATCCCCCTGGAAACACCATATATTTT; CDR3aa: CVSPYPPGNTIYF
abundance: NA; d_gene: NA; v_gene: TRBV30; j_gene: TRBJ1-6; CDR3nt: TGTGCCTGGTTTCCGGGGACTCGCAGTCCAAATTCACCCCTCCACTTT; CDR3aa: CAWFPGTRSPNSPLHF
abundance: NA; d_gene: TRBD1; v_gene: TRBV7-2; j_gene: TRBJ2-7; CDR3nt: TGTGCCAGCAGCGTTGACAGGGCGACCTACGAGCAGTACTTC; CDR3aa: CASSVDRATYEQYF
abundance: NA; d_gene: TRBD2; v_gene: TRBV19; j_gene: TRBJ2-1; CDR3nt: TGTGCCAGTAGTATAGATCCAAGCGGGACTTACAATGAGCAGTTCTTC; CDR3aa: CASSIDPSGTYNEQFF
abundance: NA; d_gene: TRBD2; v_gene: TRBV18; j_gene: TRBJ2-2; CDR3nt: TGTGCCAGCTCACCGACAGGGACTAGCGGCGGGGAGCTGTTTTTT; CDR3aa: CASSPTGTSGGELFF
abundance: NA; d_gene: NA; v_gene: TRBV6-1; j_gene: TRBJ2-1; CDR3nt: TGTGCCAGCAGTGAAGAGGGAGGAACAGTTCCAGCCTTTTACAATGAGCAGTTCTTC; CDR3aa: CASSEEGGTVPAFYNEQFF
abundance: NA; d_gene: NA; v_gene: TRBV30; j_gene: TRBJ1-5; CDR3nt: TGTGCCTGGAGTGTAGCGGGATCGGGGCAGCCCCAGCATTTT; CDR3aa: CAWSVAGSGQPQHF
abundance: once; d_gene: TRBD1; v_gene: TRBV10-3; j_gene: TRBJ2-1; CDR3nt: TGTGCCATCAGTGCAGGGGGTCCGATCCTCGGGGATGAGCAGTTCTTC; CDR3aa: CAISAGGPILGDEQFF
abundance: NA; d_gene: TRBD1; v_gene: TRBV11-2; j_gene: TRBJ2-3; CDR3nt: TGTGCCAGCAGGGGTTCAGGGGGCGCAGGAGATACGCAGTATTTT; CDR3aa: CASRGSGGAGDTQYF
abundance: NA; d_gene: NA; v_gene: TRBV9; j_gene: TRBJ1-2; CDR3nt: TGTGCCAGCAGCGTAGGCTCCAGGGATGGCTACACCTTC; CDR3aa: CASSVGSRDGYTF
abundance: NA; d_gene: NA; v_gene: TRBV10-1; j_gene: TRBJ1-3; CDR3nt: TGCGCCAGCAGTGACAACAGGTCCCGAAACACCATATATTTT; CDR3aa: CASSDNRSRNTIYF
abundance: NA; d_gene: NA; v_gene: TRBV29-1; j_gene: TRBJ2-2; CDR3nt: TGCAGCGTTGAAGATCCGACAGACACCGGGGAGCTGTTTTTT; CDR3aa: CSVEDPTDTGELFF
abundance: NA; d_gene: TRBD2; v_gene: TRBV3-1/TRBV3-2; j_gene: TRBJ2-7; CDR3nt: TGTGCCAGCAGCCCATTGCCCGGGGAGGGATCCTACGAGCAGTACTTC; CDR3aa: CASSPLPGEGSYEQYF
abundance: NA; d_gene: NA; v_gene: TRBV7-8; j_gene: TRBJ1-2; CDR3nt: TGTGCCAGCAGCACCAGGACTAACTATGGCTACACCTTC; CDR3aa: CASSTRTNYGYTF
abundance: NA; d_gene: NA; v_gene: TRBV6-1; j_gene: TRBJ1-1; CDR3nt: TGTGCCAGCAGTGAAGCGCACACCCAGGGTTGGAACACTGAAGCTTTCTTT; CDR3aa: CASSEAHTQGWNTEAFF
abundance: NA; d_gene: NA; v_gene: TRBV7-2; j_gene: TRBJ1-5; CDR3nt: TGTGCCAGCAGCTTCAGGGGCGAGAGCAATCAGCCCCAGCATTTT; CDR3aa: CASSFRGESNQPQHF
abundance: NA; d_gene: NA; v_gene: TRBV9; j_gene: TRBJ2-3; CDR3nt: TGTGCCAGCAGCGTAGACAGGACCTCAGATACGCAGTATTTT; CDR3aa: CASSVDRTSDTQYF
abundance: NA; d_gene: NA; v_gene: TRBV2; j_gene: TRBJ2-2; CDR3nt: TGTGCCAGCAGTGAACAGGGGCGGGAGGGGGAGCTGTTTTTT; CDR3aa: CASSEQGREGELFF
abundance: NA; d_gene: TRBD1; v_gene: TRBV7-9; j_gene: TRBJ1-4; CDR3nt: TGTGCCAGCAGCTCGATACTGGCAGGGGGCGGTGAACTGTTTTTT; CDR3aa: CASSSILAGGGELFF
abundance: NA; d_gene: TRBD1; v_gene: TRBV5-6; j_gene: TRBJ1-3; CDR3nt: TGTGCCAGCAGCAAACCAAGGGGGCTGAGAAACACCATATATTTT; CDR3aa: CASSKPRGLRNTIYF
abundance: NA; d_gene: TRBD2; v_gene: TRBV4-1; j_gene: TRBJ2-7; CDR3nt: TGCGCCAGCAGCCAAGTTAGCGGGAGGGACACCCACGAGCAGTACTTC; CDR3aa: CASSQVSGRDTHEQYF
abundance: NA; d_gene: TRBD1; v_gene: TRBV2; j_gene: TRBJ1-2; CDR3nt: TGTGCCAGCAGGCAGGGGGGAGGTGGCTACACCTTC; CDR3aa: CASRQGGGGYTF
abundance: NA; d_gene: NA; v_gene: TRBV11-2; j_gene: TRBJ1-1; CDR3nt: TGTGCCAGCAGCTTAGGGCCAGGGTTAAGGACTGAAGCTTTCTTT; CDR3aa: CASSLGPGLRTEAFF
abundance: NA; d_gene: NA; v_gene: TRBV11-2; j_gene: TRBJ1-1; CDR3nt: TGTGCCAGCAGCTTAGTCCCCCTGGGACCGGAGGGCACTGAAGCTTTCTTT; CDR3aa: CASSLVPLGPEGTEAFF
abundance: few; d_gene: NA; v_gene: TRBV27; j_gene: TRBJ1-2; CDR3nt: TGTGCCAGCAGTGGGATCTGGGGCAGGGAATCTAACTATGGCTACACCTTC; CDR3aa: CASSGIWGRESNYGYTF
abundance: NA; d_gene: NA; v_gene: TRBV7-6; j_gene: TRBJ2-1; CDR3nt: TGTGCCAGCAGCTTACCCCCCGCTAGCACGAAAGAGCAGTTCTTC; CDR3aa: CASSLPPASTKEQFF
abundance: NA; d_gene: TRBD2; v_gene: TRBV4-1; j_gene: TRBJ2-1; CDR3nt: TGCGCCAGCAGCCAAGGAGATAGTAGGGGACTAGCGGGAGGAGGTGAGCAGTTCTTC; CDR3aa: CASSQGDSRGLAGGGEQFF
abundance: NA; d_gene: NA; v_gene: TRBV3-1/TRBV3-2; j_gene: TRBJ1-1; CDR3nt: TGTGCCAGCAGCCAAGCTACAGGAAAGAACACTGAAGCTTTCTTT; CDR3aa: CASSQATGKNTEAFF
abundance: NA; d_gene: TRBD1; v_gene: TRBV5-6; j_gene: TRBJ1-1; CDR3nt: TGTGCCAGCAGCTTACAGGGGGGGAACACTGAAGCTTTCTTT; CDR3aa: CASSLQGGNTEAFF